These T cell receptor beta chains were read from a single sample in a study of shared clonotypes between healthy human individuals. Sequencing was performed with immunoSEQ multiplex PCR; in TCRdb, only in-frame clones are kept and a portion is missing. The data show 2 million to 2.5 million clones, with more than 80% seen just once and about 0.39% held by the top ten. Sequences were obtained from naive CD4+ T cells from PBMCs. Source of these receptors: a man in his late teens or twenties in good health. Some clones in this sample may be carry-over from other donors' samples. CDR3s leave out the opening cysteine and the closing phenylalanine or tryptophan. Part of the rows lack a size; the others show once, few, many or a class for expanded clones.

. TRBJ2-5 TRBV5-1 ASSLGDRGQETQY
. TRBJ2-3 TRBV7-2 ASSGGLAGELDTQY
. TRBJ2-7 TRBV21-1 ASSKVETNYEQY
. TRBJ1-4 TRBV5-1 ASSPLRQGNEKLF
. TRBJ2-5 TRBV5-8 ASSLLGPRETQY
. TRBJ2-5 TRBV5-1 ASSAGQGQETQY
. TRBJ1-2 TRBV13 ASSLEGGYGYT
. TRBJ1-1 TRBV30 ACRTGVAF
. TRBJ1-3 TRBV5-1 ASSSRTGSRSGNTIY
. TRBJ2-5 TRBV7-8 ASSLGPLGWTQY
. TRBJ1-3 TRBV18 ASSPLSASGNTIY
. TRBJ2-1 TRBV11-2 ASSLDRSRAFEQF
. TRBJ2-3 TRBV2 ASSGTSGKADTQY
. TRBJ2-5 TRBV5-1 ASSLVGTGEMETQY
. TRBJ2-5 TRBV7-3 ASSLGPQETQY
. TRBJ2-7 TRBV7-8 ASSLGGLDEQY
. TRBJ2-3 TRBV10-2 ASSESRGGRDTQY
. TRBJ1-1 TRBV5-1 ASSLGPGNTEAF
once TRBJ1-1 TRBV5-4 ASSFRDRGSTEAF
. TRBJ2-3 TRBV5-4 ASSRAESTDTQY
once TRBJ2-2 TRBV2 ASSEPFGSSTGELF
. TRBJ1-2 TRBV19 ASSIRRPLMGYT
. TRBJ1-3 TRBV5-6 ASSSLGRDGNTIY
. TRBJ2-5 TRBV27 ASSAAGVGTQY
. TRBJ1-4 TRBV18 ASSPSEGGLSEKLF
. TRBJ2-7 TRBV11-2 ASRSGLAGSYEQY
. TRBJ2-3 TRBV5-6 ASRRQGATTDTQY
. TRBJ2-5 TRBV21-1 ASSKVDKRETQY
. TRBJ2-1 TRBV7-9 ASTTWGRMSYNEQF
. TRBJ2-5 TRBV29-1 SAGQNQETQY
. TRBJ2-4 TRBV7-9 ASSREGASGNIQY
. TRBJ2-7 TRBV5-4 ASSLGASAGRGEQY
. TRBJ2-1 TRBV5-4 ASSLAGGFEQF
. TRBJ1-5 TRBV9 ASSVSGNQPQH
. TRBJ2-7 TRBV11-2 ASSLASAGPYEQY